Listed here are 9 T cell receptor beta chains from one sample, sequenced in a study of blood T cell repertoires in COVID-19. Assay used: immunoSEQ multiplex PCR; TCRdb lists only in-frame clones, some missing. The repertoire holds around 250,000 clones, with roughly 80% as singletons. The source material was PBMCs or T cells enriched from blood (not recorded which). Source of these receptors: a man in his forties who had been exposed to COVID-19.

The rearrangement uses TRBV4-1 and TRBJ2-7; no reliable D call. V was cut by 4 bases and J by 5 bases, with 12 bases left in between. This CDR3 spans 13 amino acids. The germline V gene has CDR1 MGHRA and CDR2 YSYEKL. The CDR3 DNA reads as TGCGCCAGCAGCCCCTCTACTAATAACGAGCAGTACTTC. Its protein product is CASSPSTNNEQYF.

The rearrangement joins TRBV3-1 (or the pseudogene TRBV3-2) to TRBJ1-2, with TRBD1 identical over 10 bases. This CDR3 contains 14 residues. The V gene's germline CDR1 is LGHDT and CDR2 YNNKEL (reference sequence). J was trimmed by 9 bases and V by 6 bases; bases with no gene match: 10. The CDR3 reads CASSPGTGERSYTF. The CDR3 nucleotides read TGTGCCAGCAGTCCCGGGACAGGGGAGAGAAGCTACACCTTC.

This chain links TRBV7-2 with TRBJ1-1; D unclear. The CDR3 length is 16 residues. Trimming left V 2 bases short and J 5 bases short, with 18 bases between. CDR1 SGHTA and CDR2 FQGNSA come from the germline V gene. The CDR3 DNA is TGTGCCAGCAGCTTAAATGGCCCTTTGACGACTACTGAAGCTTTCTTT. This encodes CASSLNGPLTTTEAFF.

The rearrangement uses TRBV7-8 and TRBJ1-1; no definite D call. V was shortened by 6 bases and J by 4 bases, with 15 bases between the two germline ends. Germline V gives CDR1 SGHVS, CDR2 FQNEAQ. The length of the CDR3 is 14 residues. The CDR3 sequence: CASSLHRRGTEAFF. CDR3 sequence (DNA): TGTGCCAGCAGTCTCCATCGACGGGGCACTGAAGCTTTCTTT.

The V call is TRBV5-1, the J call TRBJ2-2, with a possible D match to TRBD2 (6 bases). Trimming took 5 bases from V and 6 from J, leaving 14 bases between them. This CDR3 is built from 14 residues. Germline V gene lookup returns CDR1 SGHRS and CDR2 YFSETQ. The CDR3 is CASRSGGGAGELFF. DNA of the CDR3: TGCGCCAGCAGGTCCGGAGGAGGGGCCGGGGAGCTGTTTTTT.

This clone was detected a few times. V gene TRBV5-1 combines with J gene TRBJ2-7, with a possible D match to TRBD1 (6 bases). The CDR3 extends over 12 amino acids. The ends were cut back, 4 bases at V and 6 bases at J, with 11 bases in the middle. Per the germline V gene, CDR1 is SGHRS and CDR2 is YFSETQ. CDR3 protein: CASSPGHVEQYF. CDR3 nucleotide sequence: TGCGCCAGCAGCCCGGGACATGTCGAGCAGTACTTC.

This chain connects TRBV19 to TRBJ2-1; 7 nucleotides agree with TRBD1. Trimming removed 9 bases from V and 0 bases from J; junction bases left unmatched: 5. CDR1 is LNHDA, CDR2 SQIVND, per germline (reference sequence). This CDR3 is built from 14 residues. The CDR3 sequence is CASTRDSSYNEQFF. In nucleotides, the CDR3 is TGTGCCAGCACCCGGGACAGCTCCTACAATGAGCAGTTCTTC.

This chain uses TRBV19 with TRBJ2-6; D is uncertain. The V gene lost 7 bases and the J gene lost 2 bases, with 3 bases spanning the gap. The germline V gene encodes CDR1 LNHDA and CDR2 SQIVND (reference sequence). CDR3 size: 12 residues. CDR3 sequence: CASTTGANVLTF. Written as DNA, the CDR3 is TGTGCCAGTACTACTGGGGCCAACGTCCTGACTTTC.

This clone has a count of ten or more. V and J are TRBV7-2 and TRBJ2-1; the D is unclear. CDR3 length: 13 amino acids. From germline, CDR1 is SGHTA and CDR2 FQGNSA. The ends were cut back, 1 base at V and 8 bases at J, with 9 bases in the middle. The CDR3 DNA sequence: TGTGCCAGCAGCTTAGAGCGCGTCCATGAGCAGTTCTTC. This gives the protein CASSLERVHEQFF.